Detailed here is one T cell receptor beta chain. This record comes from a study of shared clonotypes between healthy human individuals. The table came from immunoSEQ multiplex PCR; TCRdb's copy has only in-frame clones and leaves some out. The sample has about a million clones; 60% to 80% are singletons. V shed 3 bases, J shed 8 bases, and the junction held 13 bases outside the gene matches. The CDR3 consists of 15 residues. The germline V gene encodes CDR1 GTSNPN and CDR2 SVGIG (reference sequence). V gene TRBV30 combines with J gene TRBJ1-2; the match to TRBD1 covers 9 bases. Sequencing was done on a sample of memory CD4+ T cells from PBMCs. Subset indicated: CD45RA-negative fraction. The TCR sequence derives from a man between 18 and 35 years old in good health. Some clones in this sample may be carry-over from other donors' samples. CDR3 residues: CAWSPPGQGFFGYTF. DNA for the CDR3: TGTGCCTGGAGCCCCCCGGGACAGGGCTTCTTCGGCTACACCTTC. Complete variable domain (other parts from reference TRBV30 and TRBJ1-2): SQTIHQWPATLVQPVGSPLSLECTVEGTSNPNLYWYRQAAGRGLQLLFYSVGIGQISSEVPQNLSASRPQDRQFILSSKKLLLSDSGFYLCAWSPPGQGFFGYTFGSGTRLTVV.